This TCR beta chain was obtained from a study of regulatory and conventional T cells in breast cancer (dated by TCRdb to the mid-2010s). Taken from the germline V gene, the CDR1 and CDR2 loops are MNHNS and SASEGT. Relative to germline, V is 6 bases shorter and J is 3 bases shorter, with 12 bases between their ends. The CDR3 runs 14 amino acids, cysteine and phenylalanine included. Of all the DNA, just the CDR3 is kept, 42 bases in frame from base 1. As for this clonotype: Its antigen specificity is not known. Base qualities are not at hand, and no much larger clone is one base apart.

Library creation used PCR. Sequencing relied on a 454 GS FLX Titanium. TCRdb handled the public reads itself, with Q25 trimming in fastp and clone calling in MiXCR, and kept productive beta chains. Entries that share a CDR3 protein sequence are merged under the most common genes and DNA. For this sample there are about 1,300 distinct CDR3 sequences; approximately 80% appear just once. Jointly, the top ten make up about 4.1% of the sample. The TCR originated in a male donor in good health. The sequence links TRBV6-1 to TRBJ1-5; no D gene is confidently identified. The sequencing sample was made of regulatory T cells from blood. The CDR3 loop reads CASRRDPDNQPQHF. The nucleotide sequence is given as TGTGCCAGCAGGCGGGATCCGGACAATCAGCCCCAGCATTTT.